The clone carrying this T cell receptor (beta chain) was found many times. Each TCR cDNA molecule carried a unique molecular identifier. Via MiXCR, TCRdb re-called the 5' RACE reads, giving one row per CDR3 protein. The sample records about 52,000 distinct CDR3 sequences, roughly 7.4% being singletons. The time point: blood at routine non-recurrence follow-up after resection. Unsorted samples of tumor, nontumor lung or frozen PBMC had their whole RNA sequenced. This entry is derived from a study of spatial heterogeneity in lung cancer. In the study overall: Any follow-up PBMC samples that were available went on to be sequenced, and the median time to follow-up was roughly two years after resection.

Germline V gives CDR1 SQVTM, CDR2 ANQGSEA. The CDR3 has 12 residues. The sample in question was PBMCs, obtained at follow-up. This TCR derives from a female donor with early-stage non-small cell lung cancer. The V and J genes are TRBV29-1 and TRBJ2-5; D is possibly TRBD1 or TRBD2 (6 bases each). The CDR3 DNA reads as TGCTTCGCCCGGGGGCAGGGGGAGACCCAGTACTTC. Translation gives CFARGQGETQYF.